The 7 T cell receptor beta chains below all came from one sample that was sequenced in a study of blood T cell repertoires in COVID-19. Clones were read by immunoSEQ multiplex PCR, and TCRdb kept only the in-frame ones, dropping some. The table has around 41,000 clones, around nine tenths seen once. The sample comprised peripheral blood. These receptor sequences come from a human donor in a cohort sampled during active COVID-19.

In its sample, this clone was seen once. V gene TRBV6-6 combines with J gene TRBJ2-7, with D perhaps matching TRBD2 (6 bases). In germline, CDR1 is MNHNY, CDR2 SVGAGI (reference sequence). The length of the CDR3 is 17 residues. Trimming removed 5 bases from V and 2 bases from J, with 22 bases in between. The CDR3 reads CASSPFRPGLGTYEQYF. CDR3 sequence (DNA): TGTGCCAGCAGTCCCTTTCGGCCGGGACTGGGAACCTACGAGCAGTACTTC.

The chain links TRBV9 to TRBJ2-2; 10 bases are shared with TRBD1. The CDR3 is made up of 15 amino acids. Germline values: CDR1 SGDLS, CDR2 YYNGEE. V shed 1 base and J 6 bases; nucleotides not matched to a gene: 3. For the CDR3, the DNA is TGTGCCAGCAGCGTAACGGGGACAGGGGCCGGGGAGCTGTTTTTT. Translation gives CASSVTGTGAGELFF.

The chain carries TRBV6-6 and TRBJ2-3; TRBD2 matches at 11 bases. From germline, CDR1 is MNHNY and CDR2 SVGAGI (reference sequence). The V segment lost 5 bases and the J segment 5 bases; nucleotides outside the gene matches: 6. This CDR3 has 15 residues. The CDR3 bases are TGTGCCAGCAGTCCCCTAGCGGGGGGTAGAGATACGCAGTATTTT. Encoded protein: CASSPLAGGRDTQYF.

The genes are TRBV7-6 and TRBJ1-6; 7 bases fit TRBD1. The CDR3 has 16 residues. From germline, CDR1 is SGHVS and CDR2 FNYEAQ. The junction had 10 bases not matched to a gene; V was cut back by 5 bases and J by 6 bases. In DNA form, the CDR3 reads TGTGCCAGCAGCCCCCGAACGGGACAGTTTAATTCACCCCTCCACTTT. Translated, it gives CASSPRTGQFNSPLHF.

Details on this clone: At one boundary the junction diverges from the germline segment, which might be a read error. The chain recombines TRBV5-1 with TRBJ2-5, with TRBD2 matching over 12 bases. CDR3 length equals 16 residues. Per germline, CDR1 SGHRS and CDR2 YFSETQ. The CDR3 coding sequence is TGCGCCAGCAACTTGGCTCTAGCGGGGGGGCAAGAGACCCAGTACTTC. This gives the protein CASNLALAGGQETQYF.

The chain couples TRBV18 to TRBJ2-5, with D possibly TRBD1 on 5 matching bases. V lost 6 bases to trimming and J lost 5 bases, with 10 bases between them. CDR3 length: 12 amino acids. The germline gives CDR1 KGHSH, CDR2 LQKENI. The CDR3 loop reads CASSPGLETQYF. The CDR3 DNA is TGTGCCAGCTCGCCAGGGCTCGAGACCCAGTACTTC.

The chain couples TRBV3-1 (or the pseudogene TRBV3-2) to TRBJ2-7, with 8 positions matching TRBD1. This CDR3 has 14 amino acids. The V segment lost 5 bases and the J segment 5 bases; nucleotides outside the gene matches: 8. Germline values: CDR1 LGHDT, CDR2 YNNKEL (reference sequence). CDR3 in amino acids: CASSSSDRDHEQYF. The CDR3 DNA reads TGTGCCAGCAGCTCCTCGGACAGGGACCACGAGCAGTACTTC.